This T cell receptor beta chain was found in a study of blood T cell repertoires in COVID-19. The wider study: COVID-19 samples from acute and convalescent phases originated in the United States, Italy and Spain. The cDNA or gDNA used as material had been derived from T cells, B-cell-depleted T cells, or PBMCs.

The germline gives CDR1 SGDLS, CDR2 YYNGEE. Trimming removed 4 bases at V and 1 base at J, with 16 bases between. The CDR3 totals 16 residues. Authors' methods: How many nucleated cells were present was estimated from reference gene primer amplification. Measured with immunoSEQ multiplex PCR; TCRdb has only the in-frame clones, and not every one. From that table come the V and J calls and clone size; the DNA was used to work out D and trimming. The sample lists under 350,000 clones; almost 85% were seen once. Sequencing was done on a sample of peripheral blood. The sequence came from a human donor in a cohort sampled during active COVID-19. The chain has TRBV9 and TRBJ2-3, with D possibly TRBD2 on 7 matching bases. CDR3 coding DNA: TGTGCCAGCAGCCCAAGGGGGGGTGGCGGCACAGATACGCAGTATTTT. Its protein product is CASSPRGGGGTDTQYF.